The present T cell receptor (beta chain) was sequenced within a study of spatial heterogeneity in lung cancer. Study results and limitations: Counts that tracked tumor mutation counts were those of expanded intratumoral alpha and beta TCRs.

The time point denotes: sample taken at primary tumor resection. At least ten counts were recorded for this clonotype. Its specificity is not known. The germline V gene encodes CDR1 SGHDN and CDR2 FVKESK. This CDR3 spans 13 amino acids. V shed 5 bases and J shed 7 bases, with 9 bases lying between them. TCRdb re-analysed the 5' RACE reads in MiXCR, keeping a single row per CDR3 protein. The table lists about 23,000 distinct CDR3 sequences, about 6.8% of them singletons. The rearrangement links TRBV14 to TRBJ1-6; no clear D. The clonotype was recovered from a male donor with early-stage non-small cell lung cancer. The sample was lung tumor tissue, taken at surgery. The CDR3 DNA reads TGTGCCAGCAGCTCGCCACGAAATTCACCCCTCCACTTT. This codes for CASSSPRNSPLHF. The variable domain in full, with the rest retrieved from reference TRBV14 and TRBJ1-6, is EAGVTQFPSHSVIEKGQTVTLRCDPISGHDNLYWYRRVMGKEIKFLLHFVKESKQDESGMPNNRFLAERTGGTYSTLKVQPAELEDSGVYFCASSSPRNSPLHFGNGTRLTVT.